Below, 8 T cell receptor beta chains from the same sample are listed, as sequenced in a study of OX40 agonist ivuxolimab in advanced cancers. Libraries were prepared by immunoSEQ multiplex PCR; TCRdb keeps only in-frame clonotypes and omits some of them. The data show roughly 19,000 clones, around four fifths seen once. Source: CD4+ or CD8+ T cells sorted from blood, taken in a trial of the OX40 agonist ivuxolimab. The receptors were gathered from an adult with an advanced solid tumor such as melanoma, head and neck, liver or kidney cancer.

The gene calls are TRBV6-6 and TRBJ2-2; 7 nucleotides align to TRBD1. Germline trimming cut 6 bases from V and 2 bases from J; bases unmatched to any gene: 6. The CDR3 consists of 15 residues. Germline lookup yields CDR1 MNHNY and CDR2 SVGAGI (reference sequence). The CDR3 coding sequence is TGTGCCAGCAGCCTGACAGGGTTTAACACCGGGGAGCTGTTTTTT. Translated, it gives CASSLTGFNTGELFF.

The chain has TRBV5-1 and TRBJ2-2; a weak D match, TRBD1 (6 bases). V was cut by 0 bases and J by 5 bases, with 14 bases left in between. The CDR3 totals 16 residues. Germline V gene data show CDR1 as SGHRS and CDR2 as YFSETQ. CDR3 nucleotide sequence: TGCGCCAGCAGCTTGGAGTGGGGGCGCGGGACCGGGGAGCTGTTTTTT. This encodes CASSLEWGRGTGELFF. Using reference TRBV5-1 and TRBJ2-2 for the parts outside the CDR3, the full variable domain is KAGVTQTPRYLIKTRGQQVTLSCSPISGHRSVSWYQQTPGQGLQFLFEYFSETQRNKGNFPGRFSGRQFSNSRSEMNVSTLELGDSALYLCASSLEWGRGTGELFFGEGSRLTVL.

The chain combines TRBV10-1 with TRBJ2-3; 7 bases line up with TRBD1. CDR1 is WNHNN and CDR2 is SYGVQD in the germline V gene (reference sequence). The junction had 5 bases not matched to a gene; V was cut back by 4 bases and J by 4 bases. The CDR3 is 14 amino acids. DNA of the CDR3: TGCGCCAGCAGTGGGACAGGTAAGGCAGATACGCAGTATTTT. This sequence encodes CASSGTGKADTQYF.

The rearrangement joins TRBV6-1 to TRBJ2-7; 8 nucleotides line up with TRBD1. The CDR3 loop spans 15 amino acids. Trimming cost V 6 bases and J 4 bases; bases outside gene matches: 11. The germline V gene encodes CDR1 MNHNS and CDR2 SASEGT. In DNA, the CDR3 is TGTGCCAGCAGCCCCCTCCGGACAGGGAGTTACGAGCAGTACTTC. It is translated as CASSPLRTGSYEQYF.

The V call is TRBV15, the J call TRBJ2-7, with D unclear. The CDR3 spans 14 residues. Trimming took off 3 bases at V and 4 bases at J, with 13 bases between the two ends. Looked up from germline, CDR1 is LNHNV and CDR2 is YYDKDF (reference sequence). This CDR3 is CATSRNRQAYEQYF. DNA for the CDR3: TGTGCCACCAGCAGGAATCGCCAGGCTTACGAGCAGTACTTC.

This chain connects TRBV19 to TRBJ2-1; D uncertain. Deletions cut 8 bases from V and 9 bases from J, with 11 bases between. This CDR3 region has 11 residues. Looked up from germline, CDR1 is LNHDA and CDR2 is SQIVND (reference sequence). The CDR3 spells CASGKGSEQFF. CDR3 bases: TGTGCCAGTGGAAAGGGCAGTGAGCAGTTCTTC.

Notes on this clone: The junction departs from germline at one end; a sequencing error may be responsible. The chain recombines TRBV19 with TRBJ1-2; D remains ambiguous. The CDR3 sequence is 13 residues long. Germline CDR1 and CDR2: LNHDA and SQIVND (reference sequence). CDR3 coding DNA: TGTGCCAGTAGTATAGATCCTGTCTATGCCTACACCTTC. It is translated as CASSIDPVYAYTF.

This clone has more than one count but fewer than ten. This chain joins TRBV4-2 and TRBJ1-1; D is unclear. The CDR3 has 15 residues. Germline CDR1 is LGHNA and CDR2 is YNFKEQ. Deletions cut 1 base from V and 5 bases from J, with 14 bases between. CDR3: CASSQGDTVLTEAFF. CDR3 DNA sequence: TGTGCCAGCAGCCAAGGAGACACGGTGCTTACTGAAGCTTTCTTT.